This T cell receptor (beta chain) was retrieved from a study of T cell responses to AZD1222 COVID-19 vaccine. Only in-frame clones appear in the TCRdb table, and some are missing; sequencing was by immunoSEQ multiplex PCR. The profile shows fewer than 150,000 clones, roughly nine tenths of them singletons. Study conclusions and caveats: No repertoire was sampled before or during the peak T cell response, only after it.

On this clone: Antigen: not known.

Germline CDR1 is SNHLY and CDR2 is FYNNEI. This CDR3 is built from 14 residues. V was pared by 3 bases and J by 3 bases, with 4 bases of the junction left unmatched. The clonotype originates from an adult in good health. The V call is TRBV2, the J call TRBJ1-2; 7 nucleotides match TRBD1. Specimen: peripheral blood, collected on day 0 of AZD1222 vaccination. In DNA form, the CDR3 reads TGTGCCAGCAGTGACAGGGGGTACGACTATGGCTACACCTTC. Translating gives CASSDRGYDYGYTF.